These 11 T cell receptor beta chains originate from one sample sequenced in a study of blood T cell repertoires in COVID-19. The protocol was immunoSEQ multiplex PCR, while the TCRdb copy is restricted to in-frame clones and leaves out a portion. The top ten clones hold about 5.1% of a sample with 200,000 to 250,000 clones, 84% of them seen once. The sequencing input was peripheral blood. All receptors come from a woman aged 60-70 years who had recovered from COVID-19.

This clone has just one count. V is TRBV30 and J is TRBJ2-3; D unresolved. Trimming cost V 8 bases and J 4 bases, with 16 bases left between them. This CDR3 region has 13 residues. Germline CDR1 and CDR2: GTSNPN and SVGIG (reference sequence). CDR3 bases: TGTGCCCTAGAGTCGTTCTCCCCAGATACGCAGTATTTT. Its translation is CALESFSPDTQYF.

This chain joins TRBV7-2 and TRBJ2-2, with a possible D match to TRBD2 (6 bases). The CDR3 spans 14 residues. Germline V gene data show CDR1 as SGHTA and CDR2 as FQGNSA. V dropped 5 bases and J dropped 8 bases, with 15 bases sitting between them. The CDR3 nucleotides read TGTGCCAGCAGCCCCACCCGGGGGTTAGGGGAGCTGTTTTTT. Its protein product is CASSPTRGLGELFF. Variable domain in full (rest from reference TRBV7-2 and TRBJ2-2): GAGVSQSPSNKVTEKGKDVELRCDPISGHTALYWYRQSLGQGLEFLIYFQGNSAPDKSGLPSDRFSAERTGGSVSTLTIQRTQQEDSAVYLCASSPTRGLGELFFGEGSRLTVL.

Remarks on this clone: A read error may account for a junction end that differs from germline. The V gene is TRBV7-7, the J gene TRBJ2-5, with 9 bases identical to TRBD1. The CDR3 sequence is 17 residues long. Germline CDR1 SSHAT, CDR2 FNYEAQ (reference sequence). CDR3 protein: CASSLGGTGGVGETQYF. Here the CDR3 DNA reads TGTGCTAGCAGCTTAGGCGGTACAGGGGGCGTGGGAGAGACCCAGTACTTC.

This sequence joins TRBV27 and TRBJ1-1; TRBD1 might be the D (6 bases). The germline V gene has CDR1 MNHEY and CDR2 SMNVEV (reference sequence). Trimming left V 5 bases short and J 7 bases short, with 17 bases between. The CDR3 is 14 residues long. DNA for the CDR3: TGTGCCAGCAGTGGGAGAGGGGGGGTTTTTGAAGCTTTCTTT. Amino acid sequence: CASSGRGGVFEAFF.

Concerning this clone itself: This may be a read error, as it is one base from a much larger clone. The V and J genes are TRBV7-9 and TRBJ1-4; TRBD1 matches 10 bases. The germline gives CDR1 SEHNR, CDR2 FQNEAQ (reference sequence). V gave up 5 bases and J gave up 5 bases; unmatched junction bases: 2. This CDR3 comprises 14 residues. The CDR3 DNA follows: TGTGCCAGCAGCGTGGGACAGGGGAATGAAAAACTGTTTTTT. Translation: CASSVGQGNEKLFF.

The V and J genes are TRBV7-9 and TRBJ2-2; 11 bases align to TRBD2. Trimming cost V 7 bases and J 0 bases; bases outside gene matches: 10. The CDR3 spans 18 residues. Germline-derived CDR1 and CDR2 are SEHNR and FQNEAQ (reference sequence). The CDR3 here is CASTTRGSGGANTGELFF. DNA of the CDR3: TGTGCCAGCACCACGAGGGGTAGCGGGGGGGCGAACACCGGGGAGCTGTTTTTT.

In nucleotides, the CDR3 is TGTGCCAGCAGCTGGAGGACAGGGGTTGATTCACCCCTCCACTTT. It is translated as CASSWRTGVDSPLHF. The J gene is TRBJ1-6, the V gene TRBV5-8; TRBD1 agrees at 9 bases. CDR3 length: 15 residues. The germline CDR1 and CDR2 sequences are SGHTS and YDEGEE. The V gene end was trimmed by 3 bases and the J gene end by 8 bases; junction bases not matched to a gene: 6. The whole variable domain, filled in from reference TRBV5-8 and TRBJ1-6, reads EAGVTQSPTHLIKTRGQQATLRCSPISGHTSVYWYQQALGLGLQFLLWYDEGEERNRGNFPPRFSGRQFPNYSSELNVNALELEDSALYLCASSWRTGVDSPLHFGNGTRLTVT.

J is TRBJ1-1 and V is TRBV10-3; D might be TRBD1 (6 bases). CDR3 size: 14 residues. Germline V lookup: CDR1 ENHRY, CDR2 SYGVKD. Trimming left V 6 bases short and J 6 bases short, with 17 bases between. This CDR3 reads CAIRSRDRLSEAFF. CDR3 coding DNA: TGTGCCATCAGGTCCCGTGACAGGTTATCTGAAGCTTTCTTT.

This chain connects TRBV4-1 to TRBJ2-7; D may be TRBD2 (6 bases). The CDR3 runs to 15 residues. Trimming shortened V by 1 base and J by 3 bases, and 13 bases separated the two germline ends. Germline CDR1 is MGHRA and CDR2 is YSYEKL. The CDR3 DNA sequence: TGCGCCAGCAGCCAAGCCCCGACTAGTAACTACGAGCAGTACTTC. Amino acid sequence: CASSQAPTSNYEQYF.

The table lists this clone with a count of one. This chain connects TRBV19 to TRBJ2-5, with 8 nucleotides matching TRBD1. V gave up 3 bases and J gave up 7 bases; unmatched junction bases: 4. Germline-derived CDR1 and CDR2 are LNHDA and SQIVND (reference sequence). The CDR3 totals 13 residues. CDR3 nucleotides: TGTGCCAGTAGTATGGACAGGGATGGGACCCAGTACTTC. Translated, it gives CASSMDRDGTQYF. Full variable domain (rest looked up from reference TRBV19 and TRBJ2-5): DGGITQSPKYLFRKEGQNVTLSCEQNLNHDAMYWYRQDPGQGLRLIYYSQIVNDFQKGDIAEGYSVSREKKESFPLTVTSAQKNPTAFYLCASSMDRDGTQYFGPGTRLLVL.

The J gene is TRBJ2-7, the V gene TRBV10-3; 13 bases map to TRBD2. CDR1 and CDR2 from the germline V gene are ENHRY and SYGVKD. The CDR3 covers 17 residues. The V segment lost 5 bases and the J segment 5 bases; nucleotides outside the gene matches: 12. Written as DNA, the CDR3 is TGTGCCATCAGTCGTTCTTTACTAGCGGGGGGGAAGGACGAGCAGTACTTC. Encoded protein: CAISRSLLAGGKDEQYF.